The rows below give T cell receptor beta chains drawn from one sample of a study of shared clonotypes between healthy human individuals. TCRdb's table, derived via immunoSEQ multiplex PCR, lists solely in-frame clones and lacks some. The table shows hundreds of thousands of clones, with roughly 96% occurring only once. Sequenced: naive CD8+ T cells sorted from blood. These receptors were obtained from a woman aged 30 to 39 in good health. Both conserved end residues are part of each CDR3. D genes are given only for firm matches. The listing skips clone size in some rows; elsewhere it reads once, few, many or a size class.

D: .; J: TRBJ2-7; size: once; V: TRBV28; DNA: TGTGCCAGCAGCCCCAGGGGTCGAACCTACGAGCAGTACTTC; CDR3: CASSPRGRTYEQYF
D: .; J: TRBJ1-6; size: .; V: TRBV5-6; DNA: TGTGCCAGCAGCTTAGAGTCAGTGCTTTCACCCCTCCACTTT; CDR3: CASSLESVLSPLHF
D: .; J: TRBJ2-2; size: .; V: TRBV10-2; DNA: TGCGCCAGCAGGCTCCGACTCGCAGGGGAGGGCGGGGAGCTGTTTTTT; CDR3: CASRLRLAGEGGELFF
D: TRBD2; J: TRBJ2-1; size: .; V: TRBV9; DNA: TGTGCCAGCAGCGTAGAGGGACTACCTACCTACAATGAGCAGTTCTTC; CDR3: CASSVEGLPTYNEQFF
D: TRBD1; J: TRBJ1-4; size: .; V: TRBV7-6; DNA: TGTGCCAGCAGCTTAGCGTCAGGGGGCAAGGGGGAAAAACTGTTTTTT; CDR3: CASSLASGGKGEKLFF
D: TRBD2; J: TRBJ2-5; size: .; V: TRBV5-6; DNA: TGTGCCAGCAGCTCCGGGACTAGCTTTGAGCAGTACTTC; CDR3: CASSSGTSFEQYF
D: TRBD1; J: TRBJ1-2; size: .; V: TRBV2; DNA: TGTGCCAGCACTCCGGGACAGAACTATGGCTACACCTTC; CDR3: CASTPGQNYGYTF
D: TRBD1; J: TRBJ1-2; size: .; V: TRBV10-3; DNA: TGTGCCATCAGTGAGGGCAGGGGGCATGGCTACACCTTC; CDR3: CAISEGRGHGYTF
D: .; J: TRBJ1-3; size: .; V: TRBV4-1; DNA: TGCGCCAGCAGCCAAGCCTCAGGTACAGGCTCTGGAAACACCATATATTTT; CDR3: CASSQASGTGSGNTIYF
D: .; J: TRBJ2-7; size: .; V: TRBV7-9; DNA: TGTGCCAGCAGCGCCGCCCACCAGCAGTACTTC; CDR3: CASSAAHQQYF
D: .; J: TRBJ1-1; size: .; V: TRBV7-8; DNA: TGTGCCAGCAGCTTAGGGGTGGGCGCTAACACTGAAGCTTTCTTT; CDR3: CASSLGVGANTEAFF
D: TRBD2; J: TRBJ2-1; size: .; V: TRBV9; DNA: TGTGCCAGCAGCGTAGTAGCGGGAGAGGGTAATGAGCAGTTCTTC; CDR3: CASSVVAGEGNEQFF
D: .; J: TRBJ2-7; size: .; V: TRBV28; DNA: TGTGCCAGCACCCCACCAGGACAGCAGTACGAGCAGTACTTC; CDR3: CASTPPGQQYEQYF
D: .; J: TRBJ1-2; size: .; V: TRBV2; DNA: TGTGCCAGCAAGGAAGGACGGCACTACACCTTC; CDR3: CASKEGRHYTF
D: .; J: TRBJ2-7; size: .; V: TRBV2; DNA: TGTGCCAGCGGGAAGGATTGGGACGAGCAGTACTTC; CDR3: CASGKDWDEQYF
D: .; J: TRBJ1-3; size: once; V: TRBV6-1; DNA: TGTGCCAGCAGTGAAAGGTCCAGGGAAAACACCATATATTTT; CDR3: CASSERSRENTIYF
D: TRBD1; J: TRBJ2-1; size: .; V: TRBV29-1; DNA: TGCAGCTTGGGACAGGCCAGCTCCTACAATGAGCAGTTCTTC; CDR3: CSLGQASSYNEQFF
D: .; J: TRBJ2-7; size: .; V: TRBV30; DNA: TGTGCCTGGAGTGGTGGTCAGGGGCGCGACGAGCAGTACTTC; CDR3: CAWSGGQGRDEQYF
D: .; J: TRBJ2-1; size: .; V: TRBV10-2; DNA: TGCGCCAGCAGTGAGTCACCCCAGACAGAGCTCTACAATGAGCAGTTCTTC; CDR3: CASSESPQTELYNEQFF
D: TRBD2; J: TRBJ2-7; size: .; V: TRBV27; DNA: TGTGCCAGCAGATATGGACTAGCGGGAACCTACGAGCAGTACTTC; CDR3: CASRYGLAGTYEQYF
D: .; J: TRBJ2-7; size: .; V: TRBV9; DNA: TGTGCCAGCAGCGTAGCTACAAAGGGGGACGAGCAGTACTTC; CDR3: CASSVATKGDEQYF
D: .; J: TRBJ2-4; size: .; V: TRBV13; DNA: TGTGCCAGCAGCTCGATACCGGGAGCCAAAAACATTCAGTACTTC; CDR3: CASSSIPGAKNIQYF
D: TRBD2; J: TRBJ2-2; size: .; V: TRBV4-1; DNA: TGCGCCAGCAGCCCGAGGGCATACAAGGGACTAGCGGGCACCGGGGAGCTGTTTTTT; CDR3: CASSPRAYKGLAGTGELFF
D: .; J: TRBJ2-1; size: .; V: TRBV6-1; DNA: TGTGCCAGCAGTGAAGACAGGAGTTTCTACAATGAGCAGTTCTTC; CDR3: CASSEDRSFYNEQFF
D: .; J: TRBJ2-1; size: .; V: TRBV27; DNA: TGTGCCAGCAGTTTGGAAGGTTACAATGAGCAGTTCTTC; CDR3: CASSLEGYNEQFF
D: .; J: TRBJ2-5; size: .; V: TRBV10-1; DNA: TGCGCCAGCAGTGAGTACATTAGCGGTAACACGGAGACCCAGTACTTC; CDR3: CASSEYISGNTETQYF
D: .; J: TRBJ2-7; size: few; V: TRBV9; DNA: TGTGCCAGCAGCGTAGCTTGGGGAACCCACGAGCAGTACTTC; CDR3: CASSVAWGTHEQYF
D: .; J: TRBJ1-2; size: .; V: TRBV19; DNA: TGTGCCAGTAGTATATCGCCAGGGTCGGATGGCTACACCTTC; CDR3: CASSISPGSDGYTF
D: TRBD2; J: TRBJ2-7; size: .; V: TRBV28; DNA: TGTGCCAGCAGCATAGCGTGGGGGAGGGCCTACGAGCAGTACTTC; CDR3: CASSIAWGRAYEQYF
D: .; J: TRBJ2-5; size: .; V: TRBV25-1; DNA: TGTGCCAGCAGTGCTTTAGGGGGAGGCCATGGGGAGACCCAGTACTTC; CDR3: CASSALGGGHGETQYF
D: .; J: TRBJ2-7; size: .; V: TRBV6-8; DNA: TGTGCCAGCAGTTACCACCCTCGGCAGTACTTC; CDR3: CASSYHPRQYF
D: .; J: TRBJ1-1; size: .; V: TRBV5-8; DNA: TGTGCCAGCAGCTGGGGACAAGACGGAGCTTTCTTT; CDR3: CASSWGQDGAFF
D: TRBD2; J: TRBJ2-7; size: few; V: TRBV6-1; DNA: TGTGCCAGCAGTGAAGGACTAGCGGGATCCTACGAGCAGTACTTC; CDR3: CASSEGLAGSYEQYF
D: .; J: TRBJ2-2; size: .; V: TRBV5-4; DNA: TGTGCCAGCAACCCCGGTGGGGGGAACACCGGGGAGCTGTTTTTT; CDR3: CASNPGGGNTGELFF
D: TRBD1; J: TRBJ2-7; size: .; V: TRBV28; DNA: TGTGCCAGCAGTTTTGTAGGGACAGGGGAACAGTACTTC; CDR3: CASSFVGTGEQYF
D: TRBD2; J: TRBJ2-1; size: .; V: TRBV6-1; DNA: TGTGCCAGCAGTCTAGCGGGAGGACCAAGTGAGCAGTTCTTC; CDR3: CASSLAGGPSEQFF
D: TRBD1; J: TRBJ2-1; size: .; V: TRBV11-3; DNA: TGTGCCAGCAGTACTGGACAGGGGATCGCCAATGAGCAGTTCTTC; CDR3: CASSTGQGIANEQFF
D: .; J: TRBJ2-4; size: .; V: TRBV27; DNA: TGTGCCAGCAGTTTCTCGGGTTACCTAGCCAAAAACATTCAGTACTTC; CDR3: CASSFSGYLAKNIQYF
D: TRBD2; J: TRBJ2-3; size: .; V: TRBV6-1; DNA: TGTGCCAGCAGTGAAGGACCGGGACTAATTCCAGATACGCAGTATTTT; CDR3: CASSEGPGLIPDTQYF
D: TRBD1; J: TRBJ1-5; size: .; V: TRBV2; DNA: TGTGCCAGCAGCTATACGACAGGGAGGAACCAGCCCCAGCATTTT; CDR3: CASSYTTGRNQPQHF
D: TRBD2; J: TRBJ2-7; size: .; V: TRBV19; DNA: TGTGCCAGTAGCCCCGGGCTAGCGGGATCCTACGAGCAGTACTTC; CDR3: CASSPGLAGSYEQYF
D: TRBD2; J: TRBJ2-7; size: once; V: TRBV27; DNA: TGTGCCAGCAGCTTAGGGCTAGCGGGAAGACTGGAGCAGTACTTC; CDR3: CASSLGLAGRLEQYF
D: .; J: TRBJ2-7; size: .; V: TRBV9; DNA: TGTGCCAGCAGCGTAGGGTCCCCTTCCGGCGAGCAGTACTTC; CDR3: CASSVGSPSGEQYF
D: .; J: TRBJ1-3; size: .; V: TRBV30; DNA: TGTGCCTGGAAGGGCCCGAGCTCTGGAAACACCATATATTTT; CDR3: CAWKGPSSGNTIYF
D: .; J: TRBJ1-1; size: .; V: TRBV28; DNA: TGTGCCAGCACTTTAAGCCCCCTCATATCGGGCACTGAAGCTTTCTTT; CDR3: CASTLSPLISGTEAFF
D: .; J: TRBJ2-7; size: .; V: TRBV19; DNA: TGTGCCAGTAGTATCGGACTCAACTACGGGCAGTACTTC; CDR3: CASSIGLNYGQYF
D: .; J: TRBJ2-3; size: .; V: TRBV11-2; DNA: TGTGCCAGCAGCTTAGTCCAGGATACGCAGTATTTT; CDR3: CASSLVQDTQYF